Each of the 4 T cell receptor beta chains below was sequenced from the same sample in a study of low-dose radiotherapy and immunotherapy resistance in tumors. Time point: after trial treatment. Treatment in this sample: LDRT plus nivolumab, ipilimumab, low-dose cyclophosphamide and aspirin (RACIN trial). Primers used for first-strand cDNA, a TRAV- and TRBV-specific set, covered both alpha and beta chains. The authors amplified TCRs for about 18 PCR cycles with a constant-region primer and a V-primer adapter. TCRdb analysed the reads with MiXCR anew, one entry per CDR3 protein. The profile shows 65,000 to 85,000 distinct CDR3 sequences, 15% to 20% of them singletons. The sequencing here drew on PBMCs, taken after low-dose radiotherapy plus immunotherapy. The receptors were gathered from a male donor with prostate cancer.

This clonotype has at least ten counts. The CDR3 sequence is CASSTSSRGNGSPLHF. CDR3 nucleotides: TGTGCCAGCAGCACCTCTTCCAGGGGGAACGGGTCACCCCTCCACTTT. The chain is built from TRBV7-9 and TRBJ1-6, with 7 bases aligning to TRBD1. The germline gives CDR1 SEHNR, CDR2 FQNEAQ (reference sequence). The CDR3 runs to 16 residues. The J segment lost 10 bases and the V segment lost 5 bases, leaving 14 bases of the junction unmatched.

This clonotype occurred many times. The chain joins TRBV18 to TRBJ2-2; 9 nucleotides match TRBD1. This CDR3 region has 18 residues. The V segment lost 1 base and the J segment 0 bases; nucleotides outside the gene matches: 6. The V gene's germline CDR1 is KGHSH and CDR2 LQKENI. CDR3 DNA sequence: TGTGCCAGCTCACCACAGATGACAGGGGGAGCGAACACCGGGGAGCTGTTTTTT. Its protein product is CASSPQMTGGANTGELFF.

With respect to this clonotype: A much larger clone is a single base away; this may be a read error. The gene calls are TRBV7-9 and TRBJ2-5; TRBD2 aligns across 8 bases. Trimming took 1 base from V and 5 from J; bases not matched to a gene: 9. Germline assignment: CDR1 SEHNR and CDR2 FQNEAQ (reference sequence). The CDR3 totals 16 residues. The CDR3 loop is CASSLGSSGSFETQYF. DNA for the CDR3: TGTGCCAGCAGCTTAGGCAGCAGCGGGAGCTTCGAGACCCAGTACTTC.

The chain's CDR3 is CASSLDRNEQYF. The CDR3 region has the DNA TGCGCCAGCAGCTTGGACCGGAACGAGCAGTACTTC. The chain employs TRBV5-1 and TRBJ2-7; D unclear. The CDR3 consists of 12 residues. Germline CDR1 is SGHRS and CDR2 is YFSETQ. Trimming took off 0 bases at V and 5 bases at J, with 6 bases between the two ends.